A selection of T cell receptor beta chains follows, all from one sample in a study of PD-1 blockade in mismatch repair-deficient tumors. Assay used: immunoSEQ multiplex PCR; TCRdb lists only in-frame clones, some missing. This sample has 120,000 or so clones, with approximately 90% found just once. The sequencing here drew on peripheral blood, taken 44 weeks after starting pembrolizumab. These receptors all come from an adult with mismatch repair-deficient cancer. Both conserved end residues are part of each CDR3. The order of the fields is V gene, clone size, CDR3 protein. Clone size is stated in some rows and not others, as once, few, many or a class when expanded.

v_gene: TRBV19; abundance: .; CDR3aa: CASSRSQAAVKLFF
v_gene: TRBV7-8; abundance: .; CDR3aa: CASSASRGRDTQYF
v_gene: TRBV10-3; abundance: .; CDR3aa: CATSPGSYGYTF
v_gene: TRBV2; abundance: .; CDR3aa: CASSVSSGSHYEQFF
v_gene: TRBV5-1; abundance: .; CDR3aa: CASSLARTSGSYEQYF
v_gene: TRBV9; abundance: .; CDR3aa: CASSLAGDTQYF
v_gene: TRBV11-3; abundance: .; CDR3aa: CASSKQGREQFF
v_gene: TRBV30; abundance: once; CDR3aa: CAWSVLAGVLTGELFF
v_gene: TRBV4-1; abundance: .; CDR3aa: CASSYRTAYEQYF
v_gene: TRBV19; abundance: once; CDR3aa: CASSIQAHQPQHF
v_gene: TRBV5-1; abundance: .; CDR3aa: CASSSSGTLYNEQFF
v_gene: TRBV28; abundance: .; CDR3aa: CASLGAINSTGQETQYF
v_gene: TRBV30; abundance: .; CDR3aa: CAWSVSGNQPQHF
v_gene: TRBV13; abundance: .; CDR3aa: CASSLMGQSTYEQYF
v_gene: TRBV11-2; abundance: .; CDR3aa: CASSLASGETQYF
v_gene: TRBV15; abundance: once; CDR3aa: CATSRGQGADEQYF
v_gene: TRBV5-6; abundance: few; CDR3aa: CASSFTLGSPTTDTQYF
v_gene: TRBV6-5; abundance: .; CDR3aa: CASSYSTSTEAFF
v_gene: TRBV6-5; abundance: .; CDR3aa: CASSYLGGRARETQYF
v_gene: TRBV4-1; abundance: .; CDR3aa: CASSQGGDQPQHF
v_gene: TRBV12-5; abundance: .; CDR3aa: CASGLGNNEQFF
v_gene: TRBV10-3; abundance: once; CDR3aa: CAISDRAGGNEQFF
v_gene: TRBV27; abundance: .; CDR3aa: CASNHHPPGTSFADTQYF
v_gene: TRBV11-3; abundance: once; CDR3aa: CASSLVQGLRAQYF
v_gene: TRBV28; abundance: few; CDR3aa: CASTRRDNEQFF
v_gene: TRBV28; abundance: .; CDR3aa: CASRTTEAFF
v_gene: TRBV11-3; abundance: .; CDR3aa: CASGDRGRDTEAFF
v_gene: TRBV7-2; abundance: .; CDR3aa: CASSRGLSLGDEQFF
v_gene: TRBV4-1; abundance: .; CDR3aa: CASSQERLAGVDEQYF
v_gene: TRBV7-2; abundance: many; CDR3aa: CASSSGAEVRTDTQYF
v_gene: TRBV27; abundance: once; CDR3aa: CASSFKGNEQYF
v_gene: TRBV6-1; abundance: .; CDR3aa: CASSMTGLNTEAFF
v_gene: TRBV11-3; abundance: .; CDR3aa: CASSLETGHSYEQYF
v_gene: TRBV11-3; abundance: few; CDR3aa: CASSRGISPSTDTQYF